Listed here are 31 T cell receptor beta chains from one sample, sequenced in a study of T cells in Graves' hyperthyroidism and ophthalmopathy. RNA transcripts gave rise to amplified TCR beta CDR3 regions. HTBI primers were used for first-round RT-PCR of the TCR CDR3. TCRdb reprocessed the multiplex PCR reads with MiXCR, giving one entry per CDR3 protein. The data show 530,000 or so distinct CDR3 sequences, 46% seen once. The sample taken for sequencing was peripheral blood or thyroid tissue (not recorded which). Receptors were obtained from a woman aged 18-30 years with Graves' hyperthyroidism.

V and J are TRBV7-7 and TRBJ2-1; D gene unclear. Per germline, CDR1 SSHAT and CDR2 FNYEAQ (reference sequence). Trimming removed 4 bases from V and 2 bases from J, with 18 bases in between. This CDR3 region has 17 residues. This CDR3 reads CASSSTRGKTPYNEQFF. CDR3 DNA sequence: TGTGCCAGCAGCTCCACCAGAGGAAAGACTCCCTACAATGAGCAGTTCTTC.

The chain combines TRBV7-3 with TRBJ2-7, with 7 bases identical to TRBD2. The germline gives CDR1 SGHTA, CDR2 FQGTGA. The CDR3 is made up of 14 amino acids. The junction had 6 bases not matched to a gene; V was cut back by 5 bases and J by 2 bases. The CDR3 DNA is TGTGCCAGCAGCCACGGGAGGTCCCCCTACGAGCAGTACTTC. This translates into CASSHGRSPYEQYF.

This clonotype was counted at least ten times. CDR3 sequence reads: CASSFGGSGTGELFF. CDR3 sequence (DNA): TGTGCCAGCAGCTTTGGCGGGAGTGGCACCGGGGAGCTGTTTTTT. The V and J genes are TRBV7-9 and TRBJ2-2; TRBD2 matches 7 bases. The CDR3 spans 15 residues. Germline V gene data show CDR1 as SEHNR and CDR2 as FQNEAQ (reference sequence). With 3 bases clipped from V and 4 bases from J, the junction kept 5 bases outside the gene matches.

This clonotype was observed many times. The genes are TRBV4-2 and TRBJ1-2; TRBD1 matches at 10 bases. Germline loops: CDR1 LGHNA, CDR2 YNFKEQ. V trimming: 4 bases; J trimming: 4 bases; junction bases outside the gene matches: 6. The CDR3 has 15 amino acids. The CDR3 here is CASSPGQGESYGYTF. The DNA for the CDR3 is TGTGCCAGCAGCCCCGGACAGGGGGAGAGCTATGGCTACACCTTC.

V usage is TRBV7-2 and J usage is TRBJ2-3; 7 nucleotides line up with TRBD2. The CDR3 is made up of 16 amino acids. Per germline, CDR1 SGHTA and CDR2 FQGNSA. V shed 2 bases and J 7 bases; nucleotides not matched to a gene: 12. The CDR3 loop reads CASSLQGRAGLNTQYF. The CDR3 DNA is TGTGCCAGCAGCTTACAAGGGAGGGCCGGGTTGAATACGCAGTATTTT.

To note about this clonotype: Sequence at one end of the junction differs from germline and may be a read error. The gene calls are TRBV5-5 and TRBJ1-5; D ambiguous. The length of the CDR3 is 13 residues. Germline V gene sequence: CDR1 SGHKS, CDR2 YYEKEE (reference sequence). CDR3 region: CACSLVGSQPQHF. CDR3 nucleotides: TGTGCCTGCAGCTTGGTTGGGAGCCAGCCCCAGCATTTT.

This clonotype was seen a handful of times. The chain couples TRBV6-1 to TRBJ2-7; 14 bases align to TRBD2. The J segment lost 6 bases and the V segment lost 6 bases, leaving 13 bases of the junction unmatched. Germline CDR1 MNHNS, CDR2 SASEGT. The CDR3 sequence is 17 residues long. The CDR3 DNA follows: TGTGCCAGCAGCGGACTAGCGGGAGGACCGGGGGCTTCCGAGCAGTACTTC. It is translated as CASSGLAGGPGASEQYF.

This clonotype was seen at least ten times. The gene calls are TRBV6-2 or TRBV6-3 and TRBJ1-4; possible D gene TRBD1, 5 bases. Germline assignment: CDR1 MNHEY and CDR2 SVGEGT. V dropped 6 bases and J dropped 8 bases, with 16 bases sitting between them. CDR3 length: 14 amino acids. As DNA, the CDR3 is TGTGCCAGCAGCCGGGACGGAGTTAACGAAAAACTGTTTTTT. The encoded protein is CASSRDGVNEKLFF.

This clonotype has a count of ten or more. The rearrangement uses TRBV19 and TRBJ2-2; 7 bases agree with TRBD2. V lost 7 bases to trimming and J lost 3 bases; unmatched junction nucleotides: 11. The CDR3 length is 16 residues. CDR1 and CDR2 (germline): LNHDA, SQIVND (reference sequence). Here the CDR3 DNA reads TGTGCCAGTAACCGGATGGGGACTACTTACACCGGGGAGCTGTTTTTT. Residues: CASNRMGTTYTGELFF.

The chain is built from TRBV12-3 or TRBV12-4 and TRBJ2-3; 11 bases map to TRBD2. This CDR3 is 16 amino acids long. J was trimmed by 4 bases and V by 5 bases; bases with no gene match: 8. DNA of the CDR3: TGTGCCAGCAGTCAAACTAGCGGGAGAGGCGCAGATACGCAGTATTTT. Its protein is CASSQTSGRGADTQYF.

The rearrangement joins TRBV5-6 to TRBJ2-5; D possibly corresponds to TRBD2 (6 bases). CDR3 size: 14 residues. V lost 3 bases and J 3 bases, leaving 12 bases between the germline ends. Germline assignment: CDR1 SGHDT and CDR2 YYEEEE. The CDR3 loop reads CASSSSDYEETQYF. CDR3 in DNA: TGTGCCAGCAGCTCCTCGGACTACGAAGAGACCCAGTACTTC.

This clonotype has at least ten counts. The chain's CDR3 is CASSSRRRGGSQPQHF. The CDR3 DNA reads TGTGCCAGCAGCTCACGGAGGAGAGGGGGCAGTCAGCCCCAGCATTTT. J is TRBJ1-5 and V is TRBV6-2 or TRBV6-3; 7 nucleotides agree with TRBD1. The trim removed 6 bases at V and 6 bases at J, leaving 14 bases unmatched. Germline values: CDR1 MNHEY, CDR2 SVGEGT. The CDR3 length is 16 residues.

The V gene is TRBV20-1, the J gene TRBJ1-2; D ambiguous. CDR1 and CDR2 (germline): DFQATT, SNEGSKA (reference sequence). Trimming took 6 bases from V and 4 from J, leaving 24 bases between them. This CDR3 region has 16 residues. The DNA of the CDR3 is TGCAGTGCCAGTAGTCCGGCAGGTCCTTCGACCTATGGCTACACCTTC. Its translation is CSASSPAGPSTYGYTF.

This clonotype occurred once. The V and J genes are TRBV20-1 and TRBJ1-4; a weak D match, TRBD1 (6 bases). The CDR3 runs to 14 residues. Germline CDR1 is DFQATT and CDR2 is SNEGSKA (reference sequence). Trimming removed 5 bases from V and 5 bases from J, with 15 bases in between. The CDR3 nucleotides read TGCAGTGCTCCCCCGGACAGTCGGAATGAAAAACTGTTTTTT. Translated: CSAPPDSRNEKLFF.

This clonotype was seen repeatedly, ten times or more. This chain joins TRBV2 and TRBJ1-1; 8 nucleotides line up with TRBD1. After removal of 5 bases from V and 1 base from J, the junction contained 3 bases not matched to a gene. The CDR3 loop spans 14 amino acids. CDR1 and CDR2 (germline): SNHLY, FYNNEI. CDR3 region: CASSFGTGNTEAFF. The CDR3 coding sequence is TGTGCCAGCAGTTTCGGGACAGGGAACACTGAAGCTTTCTTT.

J is TRBJ2-2 and V is TRBV2; tentative D call: TRBD2 (6 bases). V was cut by 4 bases and J by 3 bases, with 15 bases left in between. Germline loops: CDR1 SNHLY, CDR2 FYNNEI. This CDR3 contains 16 residues. The CDR3: CASSGGGNSHTGELFF. The CDR3 coding sequence is TGTGCCAGCAGTGGAGGAGGGAACTCGCACACCGGGGAGCTGTTTTTT.

This clonotype was counted only a few times. The chain is built from TRBV5-1 and TRBJ1-2; 7 bases line up with TRBD1. Germline CDR1 is SGHRS and CDR2 is YFSETQ. V shed 1 base, J shed 7 bases, and the junction held 4 bases outside the gene matches. The CDR3 contains 13 residues. CDR3 sequence (DNA): TGCGCCAGCAGCTTGACAGGGGTCCTTGGCTACACCTTC. Encoded protein: CASSLTGVLGYTF.

This clonotype was seen at least ten times. The genes are TRBV6-4 and TRBJ1-6; D is ambiguous. In germline, CDR1 is MRHNA, CDR2 SNTAGT. The CDR3 has 15 amino acids. V lost 7 bases and J 8 bases, leaving 18 bases between the germline ends. The CDR3 reads CASIARPCADSPLHF. The CDR3 nucleotides are TGTGCCAGCATCGCCCGGCCCTGCGCGGATTCACCCCTCCACTTT.

Ten or more counts support this clonotype. V usage is TRBV15 and J usage is TRBJ2-7, with 10 bases identical to TRBD2. The J segment lost 1 base and the V segment lost 0 bases, leaving 0 bases of the junction unmatched. The CDR3 sequence is 15 residues long. From germline, CDR1 is LNHNV and CDR2 YYDKDF (reference sequence). CDR3 DNA: TGTGCCACCAGCAGAGAGACTAGCGGGTCCTACGAGCAGTACTTC. Translation: CATSRETSGSYEQYF.

This clonotype was seen many times. The V and J genes are TRBV2 and TRBJ2-2; 10 bases line up with TRBD1. Per the germline V gene, CDR1 is SNHLY and CDR2 is FYNNEI. CDR3 length equals 16 residues. J lost 8 bases, V lost 5 bases, and 11 bases had no gene match. CDR3 amino acids: CASSIPGQGFSGELFF. The CDR3 DNA follows: TGTGCCAGCAGTATACCGGGACAGGGGTTTTCAGGGGAGCTGTTTTTT.

Only a few counts were recorded for this clonotype. Its ends do not fully match the called genes, so a read error is possible. The chain combines TRBV2 with TRBJ1-2; maybe TRBD1 (5 bases). The CDR3 has 12 residues. Germline assignment: CDR1 SNHLY and CDR2 FYNNEI. CDR3: CASSSGRDGYTF. In DNA, the CDR3 is TGTGCCAGCAGTTCAGGGCGGGATGGTTACACCTTC.

In this sample, this clonotype turned up a few times. A much larger clone sits a single nucleotide away, making a read error possible. The chain recombines TRBV6-5 with TRBJ2-7, with D tentatively TRBD1 or TRBD2 (5 bases each). V lost 5 bases and J 0 bases, leaving 20 bases between the germline ends. CDR3 length: 17 amino acids. Germline V CDR1 and CDR2: MNHEY, SVGAGI. This CDR3 is CASSGGRRSPTSYEQYF. CDR3 DNA: TGTGCCAGCAGTGGGGGACGGCGCTCACCTACCTCCTACGAGCAGTACTTC.

This clonotype has ten or more counts. The chain has TRBV6-6 and TRBJ1-3; 7 bases line up with TRBD1. Germline lookup yields CDR1 MNHNY and CDR2 SVGAGI (reference sequence). This CDR3 spans 16 amino acids. J gave up 9 bases and V 2 bases, and 13 bases lay outside the gene matches. The CDR3 coding sequence is TGTGCCAGCAGTTACCGAAAGACAGGGACTGAGGGCACCATATATTTT. This codes for CASSYRKTGTEGTIYF.

V gene TRBV29-1 combines with J gene TRBJ2-6, with TRBD2 as a possible D gene (7 bases). The V gene's germline CDR1 is SQVTM and CDR2 ANQGSEA. The CDR3 sequence is 18 residues long. Trimming removed 7 bases at V and 0 bases at J, with 22 bases between. CDR3: CSGEGGGQLPSGANVLTF. The CDR3 nucleotides read TGCAGCGGGGAAGGGGGAGGGCAGCTCCCCTCTGGGGCCAACGTCCTGACTTTC.

There are many counts of this clonotype. The CDR3 DNA is TGTGCCAGCAGCTTTAAAGGGAGGAACACTGAAGCTTTCTTT. Translating gives CASSFKGRNTEAFF. The chain joins TRBV3-1 to TRBJ1-1; D is undetermined. Per germline, CDR1 LGHDT and CDR2 YNNKEL (reference sequence). The CDR3 runs to 14 residues. V lost 5 bases and J lost 1, with 11 bases in between.

This clonotype was counted many times. V is TRBV5-1 and J is TRBJ2-2; D may be TRBD1 or TRBD2 (5 bases each). CDR1 and CDR2 from the germline V gene are SGHRS and YFSETQ. This CDR3 is built from 14 residues. Trimming shortened V by 4 bases and J by 5 bases, and 12 bases separated the two germline ends. This chain's CDR3 is CASSVRDGTGELFF. As DNA, the CDR3 is TGCGCCAGCAGCGTCAGGGACGGGACCGGGGAGCTGTTTTTT.

This chain joins TRBV28 and TRBJ1-5; D is ambiguous. Germline CDR1 reads MDHEN; CDR2 reads SYDVKM. Trimming removed 3 bases at V and 0 bases at J, with 18 bases between. This CDR3 has 18 residues. The CDR3 DNA reads TGTGCCAGCAGTTTGAGGGCGGTTAAGTCTTATAGCAATCAGCCCCAGCATTTT. This translates into CASSLRAVKSYSNQPQHF.

This clonotype was recorded at least ten times. The rearrangement links TRBV12-3 or TRBV12-4 to TRBJ2-2; 7 bases are shared with TRBD2. The CDR3 contains 15 residues. Germline trimming cut 5 bases from V and 2 bases from J; bases unmatched to any gene: 5. CDR3 sequence reads: CASSHLAVNTGELFF. In DNA form, the CDR3 reads TGTGCCAGCAGTCATCTAGCGGTTAACACCGGGGAGCTGTTTTTT.

This clonotype was seen just once. The final CDR3 position lacks the conserved phenylalanine or tryptophan, pointing to a likely read error. The rearrangement links TRBV2 to TRBJ1-6; D not certain. The CDR3 is 15 amino acids. V was clipped by 6 bases and J by 2 bases, with 11 bases between them. CDR1 and CDR2 from the germline V gene are SNHLY and FYNNEI. The CDR3: CASSQGATYNSPLHL. Written as DNA, the CDR3 is TGTGCCAGCAGCCAAGGAGCTACCTATAATTCACCCCTCCACCTT.

The CDR3 region has the DNA TGTGCCAGCAGTGGACAGGGGGACACCGGGGCCAACGTCCTGACTTTC. Its translation: CASSGQGDTGANVLTF. J is TRBJ2-6 and V is TRBV25-1; 9 nucleotides align to TRBD1. The CDR3 sequence is 16 residues long. V was pared by 4 bases and J by 4 bases, with 5 bases of the junction left unmatched. Germline loops: CDR1 MGHDK, CDR2 SYGVNS.

This clonotype was counted many times. This rearrangement joins TRBV2 to TRBJ2-7, with 10 bases matching TRBD2. V trimming: 6 bases; J trimming: 2 bases; junction bases outside the gene matches: 4. The germline V gene encodes CDR1 SNHLY and CDR2 FYNNEI. This CDR3 region has 14 residues. CDR3: CASRRGLAAYEQYF. The CDR3 coding sequence is TGTGCCAGCAGGCGTGGACTAGCGGCCTACGAGCAGTACTTC.